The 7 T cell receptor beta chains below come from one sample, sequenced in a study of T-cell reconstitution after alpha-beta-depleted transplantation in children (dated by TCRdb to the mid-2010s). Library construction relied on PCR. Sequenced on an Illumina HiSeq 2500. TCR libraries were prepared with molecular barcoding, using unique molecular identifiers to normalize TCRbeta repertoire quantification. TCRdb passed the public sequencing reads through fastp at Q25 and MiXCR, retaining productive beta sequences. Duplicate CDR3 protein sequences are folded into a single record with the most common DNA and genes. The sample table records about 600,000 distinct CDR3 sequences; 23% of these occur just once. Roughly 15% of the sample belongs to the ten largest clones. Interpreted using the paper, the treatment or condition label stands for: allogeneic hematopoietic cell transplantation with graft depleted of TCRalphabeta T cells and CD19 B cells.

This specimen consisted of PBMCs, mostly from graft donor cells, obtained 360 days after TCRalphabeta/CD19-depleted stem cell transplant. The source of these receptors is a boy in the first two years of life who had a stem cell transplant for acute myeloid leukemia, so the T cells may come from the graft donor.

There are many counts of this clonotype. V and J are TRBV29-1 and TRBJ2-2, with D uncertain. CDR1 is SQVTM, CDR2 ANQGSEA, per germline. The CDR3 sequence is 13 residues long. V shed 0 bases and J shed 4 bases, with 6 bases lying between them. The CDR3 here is CSVEDRSTGELFF. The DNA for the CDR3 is TGCAGCGTTGAAGATCGAAGCACCGGGGAGCTGTTTTTT.

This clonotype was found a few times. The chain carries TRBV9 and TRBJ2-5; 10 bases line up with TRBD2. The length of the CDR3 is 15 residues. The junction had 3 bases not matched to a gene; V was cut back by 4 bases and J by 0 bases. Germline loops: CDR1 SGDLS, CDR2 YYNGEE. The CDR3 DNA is TGTGCCAGCAGCTTAGCGGGGGGCAACCAAGAGACCCAGTACTTC. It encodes CASSLAGGNQETQYF.

The CDR3, as DNA: TGTGCCAGCACTCTGTCAGGGTTTGAGAATGAGCAGTTCTTC. This translates into CASTLSGFENEQFF. The gene calls are TRBV7-9 and TRBJ2-1; D may be TRBD1 (5 bases). The CDR3 covers 14 residues. The V gene's germline CDR1 is SEHNR and CDR2 FQNEAQ (reference sequence). Trimming stripped 7 bases from V and 7 bases from J, with 17 bases between.

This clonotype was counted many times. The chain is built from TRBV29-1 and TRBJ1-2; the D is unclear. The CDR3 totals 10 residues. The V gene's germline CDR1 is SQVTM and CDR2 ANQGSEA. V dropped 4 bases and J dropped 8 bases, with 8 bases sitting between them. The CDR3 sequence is CSVVAGGYTF. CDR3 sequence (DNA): TGCAGCGTTGTCGCCGGCGGCTACACCTTC. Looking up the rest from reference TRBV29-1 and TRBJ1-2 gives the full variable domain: SAVISQKPSRDICQRGTSLTIQCQVDSQVTMMFWYRQQPGQSLTLIATANQGSEATYESGFVIDKFPISRPNLTFSTLTVSNMSPEDSSIYLCSVVAGGYTFGSGTRLTVV.

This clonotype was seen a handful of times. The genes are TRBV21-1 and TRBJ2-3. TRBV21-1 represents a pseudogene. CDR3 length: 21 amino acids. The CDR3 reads CASSKIIGSSLPRFPTDTQYF. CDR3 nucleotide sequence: TGTGCCAGCAGCAAAATCATAGGTTCCAGCTTACCGAGGTTCCCAACAGATACGCAGTATTTT.

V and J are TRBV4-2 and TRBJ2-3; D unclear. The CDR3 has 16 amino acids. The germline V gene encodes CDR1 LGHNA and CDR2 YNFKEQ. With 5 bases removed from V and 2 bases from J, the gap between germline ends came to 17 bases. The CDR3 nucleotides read TGTGCCAGCAGCACCCGACAAGACCTCTTCACAGATACGCAGTATTTT. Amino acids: CASSTRQDLFTDTQYF.

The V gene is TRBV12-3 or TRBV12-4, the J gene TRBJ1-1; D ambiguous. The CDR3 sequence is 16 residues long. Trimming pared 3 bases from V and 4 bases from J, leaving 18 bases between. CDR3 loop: CASSFIQIQKGTEAFF. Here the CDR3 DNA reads TGTGCCAGCAGTTTTATCCAAATTCAAAAGGGCACTGAAGCTTTCTTT.